These T cell receptor beta chains were read from a single sample in a study of blood T cell repertoires in COVID-19. This table comes from immunoSEQ multiplex PCR, and its TCRdb copy is limited to in-frame clones, with some not included. The sample includes roughly 160,000 clones, around 90% of them seen just once. Sequenced material: peripheral blood. These receptors originate from a man aged 60 to 69 with acute or convalescent COVID-19. CDR3s include the opening cysteine and the closing phenylalanine or tryptophan. The D gene is left open where the match is weak. Clone sizes are given selectively: once, few, many, or a class where the clone is expanded.

v_call	j_call	clone_size	d_call	cdr3_nt	cdr3_aa
TRBV7-9	TRBJ2-3	-	TRBD2	TGTGCCAGCAGCTTAGGGCTAGCGGGGGATACGCAGTATTTT	CASSLGLAGDTQYF
TRBV6-1	TRBJ2-5	-	-	TGTGCCAGCAGCCGAGGCTACCAAGAGACCCAGTACTTC	CASSRGYQETQYF
TRBV5-4	TRBJ2-1	-	TRBD1	TGTGCCAGCAGCCAACTCCGGGACAGCCTATACAATGAGCAGTTCTTC	CASSQLRDSLYNEQFF
TRBV7-2	TRBJ1-2	-	-	TGTGCCAGCAGCCCTCGGGGGGTTAGGTTTGGCTACACCTTC	CASSPRGVRFGYTF
TRBV5-4	TRBJ1-2	-	TRBD1	TGTGCCAGCAGCTTGAAGTCAGGGGGTAACTATGGCTACACCTTC	CASSLKSGGNYGYTF
TRBV5-1	TRBJ2-5	-	TRBD2	TGCGCCAGCAGCTTGGGACTAGCGGTAGAGACCCAGTACTTC	CASSLGLAVETQYF
TRBV4-1	TRBJ2-1	-	TRBD2	TGCGCCAGCAGCCAAGAACTACTAGCGGGAGCAGGGTCCTACAATGAGCAGTTCTTC	CASSQELLAGAGSYNEQFF
TRBV19	TRBJ1-3	-	-	TGTGCCAGTAGTATCAGTCGAGCGGACGCTGGAAACACCATATATTTT	CASSISRADAGNTIYF
TRBV11-2	TRBJ1-1	once	TRBD1	TGTGCCAGCAGCCCAACTTGGACAGGGAACACTGAAGCTTTCTTT	CASSPTWTGNTEAFF
TRBV4-1	TRBJ1-3	-	-	TGCGCCAGCAGCCCTAGACAGTTCTCTGGAAACACCATATATTTT	CASSPRQFSGNTIYF
TRBV7-2	TRBJ2-5	once	-	TGTGCCAGCACTTCTCAAGAGACCCAGTACTTC	CASTSQETQYF
TRBV7-2	TRBJ2-6	-	-	TGTGCCAGCAGCTTACAGGCTGGGGCCAACGTCCTGACTTTC	CASSLQAGANVLTF
TRBV27	TRBJ2-5	-	-	TGTGCCAGCAAAACATCACGGGCAGGGGGGCAAGAGACCCAGTACTTC	CASKTSRAGGQETQYF
TRBV19	TRBJ2-1	-	-	TGTGCCAGTAGTACCCAGACTAGTCGGCAGTTCTTC	CASSTQTSRQFF
TRBV5-5	TRBJ1-1	-	TRBD1	TGTGCCAGCAGCCGGAAAGGACAGGGTGACACTGAAGCTTTCTTT	CASSRKGQGDTEAFF
TRBV27	TRBJ1-5	-	TRBD1	TGTGCCAGCAGACGACAGGGTTCCCAGCCCCAGCATTTT	CASRRQGSQPQHF
TRBV18	TRBJ1-5	-	TRBD1	TGTGCCAGCTCTCCTGGACAGGGATTTAATCAGCCCCAGCATTTT	CASSPGQGFNQPQHF
TRBV27	TRBJ1-5	-	-	TGTGCCAGCAGTTTTTTAGGACAGCATCAGCCCCAGCATTTT	CASSFLGQHQPQHF
TRBV2	TRBJ1-2	once	-	TGTGCCAGCAGTGACGGCAGGGACTATGGCTACACCTTC	CASSDGRDYGYTF
TRBV7-9	TRBJ2-2	few	-	TGTGCCAGCAGCTTAGGTGTGGGGCGCTTGGCGAACACCGGGGAGCTGTTTTTT	CASSLGVGRLANTGELFF
TRBV4-1	TRBJ1-2	-	TRBD1	TGCGCCAGCAGCCAGCGACAGGGCATCTATGGCTACACCTTC	CASSQRQGIYGYTF
TRBV29-1	TRBJ1-1	-	-	TGCAGCGTTGATACCGGGGAAGATGAAGCTTTCTTT	CSVDTGEDEAFF
TRBV3-1/TRBV3-2	TRBJ1-2	-	TRBD1	TGTGCCAGCAGCCAAGACGGGACAGGGCATCTTGGCTACACCTTC	CASSQDGTGHLGYTF
TRBV14	TRBJ1-2	-	-	TGTGCCAGCAGCCAACAGGTGACAGTTTATGGCTACACCTTC	CASSQQVTVYGYTF
TRBV27	TRBJ1-5	-	-	TGTGCCAGCAGTCGAAGGGGTGGCAATCAGCCCCAGCATTTT	CASSRRGGNQPQHF
TRBV4-1	TRBJ2-3	once	TRBD2	TGCGCCACCTCACACCAGATAGCCGGGGGGGGCACAGATACGCAGTATTTT	CATSHQIAGGGTDTQYF
TRBV6-5	TRBJ1-1	-	TRBD1	TGTGCCAGCAGTTCCCTCCGACAGGGAGACACTGAAGCTTTCTTT	CASSSLRQGDTEAFF
TRBV6-6	TRBJ1-1	-	TRBD1	TGTGCCAGCAGTTCCCCGAGGACAGGGGCCCTCACTGAAGCTTTCTTT	CASSSPRTGALTEAFF
TRBV6-2/TRBV6-3	TRBJ1-5	few	-	TGTGCCAGCAGTTATTTTCTCAATCAGCCCCAGCATTTT	CASSYFLNQPQHF
TRBV3-1/TRBV3-2	TRBJ2-2	-	-	TGTGCCAGCAGCGCCCGCGGGGATAACGGGGAGCTGTTTTTT	CASSARGDNGELFF
TRBV28	TRBJ1-1	-	TRBD1	TGTGCCAGCAGTTTCCGACAGGGTGTCCTGAACACTGAAGCTTTCTTT	CASSFRQGVLNTEAFF
TRBV6-6	TRBJ2-2	-	-	TGTGCCAGCAGTCAGCCGTCCCCCGGGACATCGAACACCGGGGAGCTGTTTTTT	CASSQPSPGTSNTGELFF
TRBV11-3	TRBJ1-2	few	-	TGTGCCAGCAGCTTAGACTCGCGGGGGAACTATGGCTACACCTTC	CASSLDSRGNYGYTF
TRBV24-1	TRBJ2-5	-	TRBD2	TGTGCCACCAGTGATAATTTAGCGGGGGCGATCCAAGAGACCCAGTACTTC	CATSDNLAGAIQETQYF
TRBV7-2	TRBJ2-5	-	-	TGTGCCAGCAGCTCCCCGCGGGGTCAAGAGACCCAGTACTTC	CASSSPRGQETQYF
TRBV12-3/TRBV12-4	TRBJ2-2	-	-	TGTGCCAGCAGTTTATCGGGGAGCGGGGAGCTGTTTTTT	CASSLSGSGELFF
TRBV10-3	TRBJ2-5	once	-	TGTGCCATCAGTGACCGAGAGACCCAGTACTTC	CAISDRETQYF
TRBV5-6	TRBJ1-6	once	-	TGTGCCAGCAGCTCCCCGGCTTGGACTTGGGGATCACCCCTCCACTTT	CASSSPAWTWGSPLHF
TRBV5-5	TRBJ1-5	-	-	TGTGCCAGCAGCTCGGGACGGGGGAAAGGTCATAGCAATCAGCCCCAGCATTTT	CASSSGRGKGHSNQPQHF
TRBV7-3	TRBJ2-2	-	TRBD1	TGTGCCAGCAGCTCGGGGACAGGGCTAGCCGGGGAGCTGTTTTTT	CASSSGTGLAGELFF
TRBV27	TRBJ1-4	-	TRBD1	TGTGCCAGCAGAGGCCAGGGGGCGCCGGGTGAAAAACTGTTTTTT	CASRGQGAPGEKLFF
TRBV15	TRBJ1-5	-	-	TGTGCCACCAGCAGAGATTTAGAACTACCCAAGGGCAATCAGCCCCAGCATTTT	CATSRDLELPKGNQPQHF
TRBV9	TRBJ2-5	once	-	TGTGCCAGCAGCGTAGAGGGAGGCGCGGCCCTCGGGACCCAGTACTTC	CASSVEGGAALGTQYF
TRBV6-4	TRBJ1-2	once	-	TGTGCCAGCAGTGACCCGCAGCGCCTTAGATTCTTGAACTATGGCTACACCTTC	CASSDPQRLRFLNYGYTF
TRBV5-4	TRBJ2-7	-	TRBD2	TGTGCCAGCAGCCCCCCGGCGGCGGGAGCGAGGGAGCAGTACTTC	CASSPPAAGAREQYF
TRBV7-6	TRBJ2-7	-	TRBD1	TGTGCCAGCAGCTTAGGGCCGGACAGGGACTACGAGCAGTACTTC	CASSLGPDRDYEQYF
TRBV24-1	TRBJ2-5	-	-	TGTGCCACCAGTGAGGGACAACAAGAGACCCAGTACTTC	CATSEGQQETQYF
TRBV5-1	TRBJ1-1	-	TRBD1	TGCGCCAGCAGCCCAGGGGGGCCGAACACTGAAGCTTTCTTT	CASSPGGPNTEAFF
TRBV11-3	TRBJ2-5	once	-	TGTGCCAGCAGCCAGGGACTCCAAGAGAAGGAGACCCAGTACTTC	CASSQGLQEKETQYF
TRBV19	TRBJ2-2	-	TRBD1	TGTGCCAGTAGTATCGGACAGGGGAACACCGGGGAGCTGTTTTTT	CASSIGQGNTGELFF
TRBV12-3/TRBV12-4	TRBJ1-2	-	-	TGTGCCGGCCTAATGGCAGGGAACTATGGCTACACCTTC	CAGLMAGNYGYTF
TRBV5-1	TRBJ1-1	-	TRBD1	TGCGCCAGCAGCTTGGGGGGACAGGGGACTGAAGCTTTCTTT	CASSLGGQGTEAFF
TRBV7-3	TRBJ2-1	-	-	TGTGCCAGCAGCTTAACTAGCGGTCACTACAATGAGCAGTTCTTC	CASSLTSGHYNEQFF
TRBV30	TRBJ1-2	-	-	TGTGCCATACTAGGCGATGGCTACACCTTC	CAILGDGYTF
TRBV5-1	TRBJ1-5	-	TRBD1	TGCGCCAGCAGCTTGGAAGGGACAGGGGGCAATCAGCCCCAGCATTTT	CASSLEGTGGNQPQHF